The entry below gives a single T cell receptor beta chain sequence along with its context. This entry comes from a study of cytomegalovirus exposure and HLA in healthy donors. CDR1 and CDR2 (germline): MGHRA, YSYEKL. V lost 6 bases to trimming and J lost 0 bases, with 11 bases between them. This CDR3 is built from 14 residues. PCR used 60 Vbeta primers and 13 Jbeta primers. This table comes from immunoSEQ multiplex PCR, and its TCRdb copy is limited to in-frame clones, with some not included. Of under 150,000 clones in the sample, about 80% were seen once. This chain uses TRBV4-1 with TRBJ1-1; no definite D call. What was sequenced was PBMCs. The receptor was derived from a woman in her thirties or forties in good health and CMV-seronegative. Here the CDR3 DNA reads TGCGCCAGCAGGGGAGTTCTTATGAACACTGAAGCTTTCTTT. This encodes CASRGVLMNTEAFF.